The clone carrying this T cell receptor beta chain was detected only a few times. This entry belongs to a study of response to subunit inactivated influenza vaccine. This CDR3 is 15 amino acids long. J gave up 3 bases and V 2 bases, and 3 bases lay outside the gene matches. Per the germline V gene, CDR1 is SGDLS and CDR2 is YYNGEE. In TCRdb, the RT-PCR reads were re-called with MiXCR into one record per CDR3 protein. The sample shows about 800,000 distinct CDR3 sequences, around 20% of them seen only once. The TCR originated in a man aged 50-59 years who received an inactivated influenza vaccine. The sequenced sample was PBMCs from blood, obtained 5 to 6 days after vaccination. The V and J genes are TRBV9 and TRBJ2-3, with 10 bases matching TRBD1. In DNA, the CDR3 is TGTGCCAGCAGCGTTGGACAGGGGGTGACAGATACGCAGTATTTT. Its protein product is CASSVGQGVTDTQYF.